Listed below are T cell receptor beta chains from one sample, sequenced in a study of naive and memory T cell subsets. MiXCR, applied by TCRdb to the UMI-ligation and nested PCR reads, yields one record per CDR3 protein. The data show over 75,000 distinct CDR3 sequences, with around 13% seen just once and approximately 0.84% held by the top ten. Material for sequencing was central memory CD4+ T cells from blood. The receptor set was obtained from a human donor in good health. Each CDR3 is given with its conserved first and last residue. Fields, in order: CDR3 length, V gene, D gene, J gene, clone size, CDR3 DNA, CDR3 protein. The D gene is left open where the match is weak. Clone size is stated in some rows and not others, as once, few, many or a class when expanded.

15	TRBV10-3	-	TRBJ1-2	few	TGTGCCATCAAGTCGCAGGGGCAGGCTAACTATGGCTACACCTTC	CAIKSQGQANYGYTF
16	TRBV10-3	TRBD2	TRBJ2-7	many	TGTGCCATCAGGCCGACTAGCGGGAGGGCCGGTTACGAGCAGTACTTC	CAIRPTSGRAGYEQYF
14	TRBV28	TRBD1	TRBJ1-2	few	TGTGCCAGCAGTAGAATTCAGGGGGCCTATGGCTACACCTTC	CASSRIQGAYGYTF
16	TRBV14	-	TRBJ2-3	-	TGTGCCAGCAGCCAAGATTCTAGCAAAGGGGCAGATACGCAGTATTTT	CASSQDSSKGADTQYF
12	TRBV24-1	-	TRBJ2-3	-	TGTGCCACCAGTTCCGAGGCAGATACGCAGTATTTT	CATSSEADTQYF
15	TRBV6-1	-	TRBJ1-5	few	TGTGCCAGCAGTGAATATCCCAGGCGAACTTCGCCCCAGCATTTT	CASSEYPRRTSPQHF
15	TRBV6-6	-	TRBJ2-7	many	TGTGCCAGCAGTTACTCGTCCCGGGGGCTCTACGAGCAGTACTTC	CASSYSSRGLYEQYF
16	TRBV12-3/TRBV12-4	TRBD2	TRBJ2-5	-	TGTGCCAGCAGGAAAATTAGCGGGAGGCTCGGGGAGACCCAGTACTTC	CASRKISGRLGETQYF
14	TRBV6-2/TRBV6-3	-	TRBJ1-5	-	TGTGCCAGCGCCGTCGGCGGTAGCAATCAGCCCCAGCATTTT	CASAVGGSNQPQHF
15	TRBV7-9	-	TRBJ1-1	-	TGTGCCAGCAGCTTTTACGACGAGGCTTCGTCTGAAGCTTTCTTT	CASSFYDEASSEAFF
15	TRBV4-1	TRBD1	TRBJ2-5	many	TGCGCCAGCAGCCAAGACCCGGACAGGGCGGGGACCCAGTACTTC	CASSQDPDRAGTQYF
13	TRBV10-3	-	TRBJ2-4	few	TGTGCCATCAGTGACTCTGACCTAAACATTCAGTACTTC	CAISDSDLNIQYF
14	TRBV6-5	TRBD1	TRBJ1-6	-	TGTGCCAGCAGCTCCGCAGGGGGGGATTCACCCCTCCACTTT	CASSSAGGDSPLHF
13	TRBV20-1	TRBD1	TRBJ1-1	few	TGCAGTGCTCCACAGGGGGGGACCACTGAAGCTTTCTTT	CSAPQGGTTEAFF
11	TRBV30	-	TRBJ2-3	many	TGTGCCTGGAAGGCGGCAGATACGCAGTATTTT	CAWKAADTQYF
14	TRBV5-4	TRBD1	TRBJ2-2	many	TGTGCCAGCAGCTTGGCCCAGGGGGCTGGGGAGCTGTTTTTT	CASSLAQGAGELFF
17	TRBV24-1	-	TRBJ2-5	-	TGTGCCACCAGTGACCCATTTGGTAGGGGTGGATCAGAGACCCAGTACTTC	CATSDPFGRGGSETQYF